The next 17 T cell receptor beta chains were all read from a single sample in a study of cytomegalovirus exposure and HLA in healthy donors. Use of 60 Vbeta and 13 Jbeta primers characterized the PCR. Produced via immunoSEQ multiplex PCR; TCRdb's table is partial and in-frame only. The sample includes 110,000 to 150,000 clones, roughly a tenth of them seen just once. Sequenced material: PBMCs. The source of these receptors is a male donor in good health and CMV-seronegative.

Only a few counts were recorded for this clone. In DNA, the CDR3 is TGTGCCAGCAGCGCGGGACAGGGGGTCTACGAGCAGTACTTC. It codes for CASSAGQGVYEQYF. The rearrangement joins TRBV7-2 to TRBJ2-7, with 11 nucleotides matching TRBD1. Trimming at V came to 5 bases and at J to 3 bases, leaving 3 bases not matched to a gene. Germline-derived CDR1 and CDR2 are SGHTA and FQGNSA. The CDR3 contains 14 residues.

This clone was found a few times. The genes are TRBV29-1 and TRBJ1-2; tentative D call: TRBD1 (6 bases). Trimming took 7 bases from V and 6 from J, leaving 15 bases between them. This CDR3 contains 12 residues. Germline loops: CDR1 SQVTM, CDR2 ANQGSEA. For the CDR3, the DNA is TGCAGCGCTACAGGGTATAGTGATGGCTACACCTTC. Protein sequence: CSATGYSDGYTF.

The chain links TRBV7-9 to TRBJ2-5; 10 bases agree with TRBD1. The CDR3 length is 15 residues. The germline gives CDR1 SEHNR, CDR2 FQNEAQ (reference sequence). The trim removed 4 bases at V and 5 bases at J, leaving 7 bases unmatched. CDR3 loop: CASSSRQGARETQYF. The CDR3 DNA reads as TGTGCCAGCAGCTCGCGACAGGGGGCCCGCGAGACCCAGTACTTC. The whole variable domain, filled in from reference TRBV7-9 and TRBJ2-5, reads DTGVSQNPRHKITKRGQNVTFRCDPISEHNRLYWYRQTLGQGPEFLTYFQNEAQLEKSRLLSDRFSAERPKGSFSTLEIQRTEQGDSAMYLCASSSRQGARETQYFGPGTRLLVL.

This chain connects TRBV4-1 to TRBJ1-2; D perhaps matches TRBD1 (6 bases). Trimming took off 5 bases at V and 3 bases at J, with 22 bases between the two ends. CDR3 length: 17 residues. Germline CDR1 and CDR2: MGHRA and YSYEKL. CDR3 bases: TGCGCCAGCAGCTACTCCGGGACACCCAGCAGTTACTATGGCTACACCTTC. As protein: CASSYSGTPSSYYGYTF.

This clone was seen only a few times. The V call is TRBV15, the J call TRBJ2-7, with 10 nucleotides matching TRBD1. The germline CDR1 and CDR2 sequences are LNHNV and YYDKDF (reference sequence). Losses at the gene ends were 4 bases for V and 6 bases for J; bases not matched to a gene: 9. The CDR3 contains 15 residues. As DNA, the CDR3 is TGTGCCACCAGCATGGACGGGACAGGGGTGTTCGAGCAGTACTTC. This sequence encodes CATSMDGTGVFEQYF.

The V and J genes are TRBV11-2 and TRBJ1-2, with D tentatively TRBD1 (6 bases). Trimming cost V 0 bases and J 4 bases, with 12 bases left between them. The CDR3 spans 15 residues. Per the germline V gene, CDR1 is SGHAT and CDR2 is FQNNGV. The CDR3 loop is CASSLEGGRGYGYTF. The CDR3 coding sequence is TGTGCCAGCAGCTTAGAGGGGGGGCGAGGCTATGGCTACACCTTC.

The count of this clone is one. The same CDR3 is also encoded by other DNA sequences in this sample. The chain uses TRBV7-9 and TRBJ2-7; D unresolved. V was pared by 2 bases and J by 3 bases, with 8 bases between. CDR3 length: 13 residues. Germline-derived CDR1 and CDR2 are SEHNR and FQNEAQ (reference sequence). The CDR3 bases are TGTGCCAGCAGCTTATCAACCTACTACGAGCAGTACTTC. It translates to CASSLSTYYEQYF.

Regarding this clone: Compared with germline, one end of the junction differs, possibly owing to a read error. The same CDR3 is also encoded by other DNA sequences in this sample. This chain uses TRBV2 with TRBJ1-3, with TRBD1 matching 8 bases. Germline V gene sequence: CDR1 SNHLY, CDR2 FYNNEI. The CDR3 extends over 12 amino acids. The CDR3 DNA reads TGCGCCAGGGGGCCAGCTGGAAACACCATATATTTT. This sequence encodes CARGPAGNTIYF.

This clone appeared a few times. The CDR3, as DNA: TGCGCCAGCAGCTCCAGGTGGAGCGGGACGTACAATGAGCAGTTCTTC. Its protein is CASSSRWSGTYNEQFF. The chain has TRBV5-1 and TRBJ2-1, with TRBD2 matching over 7 bases. CDR1 is SGHRS, CDR2 YFSETQ, per germline. V lost 3 bases to trimming and J lost 4 bases; unmatched junction nucleotides: 10. The CDR3 runs 16 residues. Full variable domain (rest looked up from reference TRBV5-1 and TRBJ2-1): KAGVTQTPRYLIKTRGQQVTLSCSPISGHRSVSWYQQTPGQGLQFLFEYFSETQRNKGNFPGRFSGRQFSNSRSEMNVSTLELGDSALYLCASSSRWSGTYNEQFFGPGTRLTVL.

This clone was seen more than once but under ten times. This CDR3 is also generated by other DNA sequences in the sample. The chain joins TRBV9 to TRBJ2-2; no firm D call. Trimming cost V 0 bases and J 2 bases, with 5 bases left between them. CDR3 length: 14 residues. Germline V CDR1 and CDR2: SGDLS, YYNGEE. CDR3 in DNA: TGTGCCAGCAGCGTAGACAGCAACACCGGGGAGCTGTTTTTT. Amino acid sequence: CASSVDSNTGELFF.

The rearrangement joins TRBV5-6 to TRBJ2-1; TRBD2 aligns across 9 bases. The CDR3 is 16 amino acids. Germline assignment: CDR1 SGHDT and CDR2 YYEEEE. Trimming cost V 0 bases and J 11 bases; bases outside gene matches: 12. The CDR3 is CASSLEGSGSTMKQFF. Written as DNA, the CDR3 is TGTGCCAGCAGCTTGGAAGGTAGCGGGAGTACAATGAAGCAGTTCTTC.

The rearrangement joins TRBV5-1 to TRBJ2-1, with D possibly TRBD2 on 6 matching bases. The germline V and J ends were trimmed by 0 bases and 7 bases, with 8 bases remaining between them. The V gene's germline CDR1 is SGHRS and CDR2 YFSETQ. This CDR3 is built from 13 residues. Written as DNA, the CDR3 is TGCGCCAGCAGCTTGGCGGGAGTGAATGAGCAGTTCTTC. Protein product: CASSLAGVNEQFF. Drawing the rest from reference TRBV5-1 and TRBJ2-1, the complete variable domain is KAGVTQTPRYLIKTRGQQVTLSCSPISGHRSVSWYQQTPGQGLQFLFEYFSETQRNKGNFPGRFSGRQFSNSRSEMNVSTLELGDSALYLCASSLAGVNEQFFGPGTRLTVL.

This rearrangement joins TRBV28 to TRBJ2-7, with 7 bases lining up with TRBD2. Germline values: CDR1 MDHEN, CDR2 SYDVKM. After removal of 5 bases from V and 5 bases from J, the junction contained 18 bases not matched to a gene. The CDR3 consists of 17 residues. CDR3 nucleotide sequence: TGTGCCAGCAGTCAACACCCAACTAGCGCCGGTGTGGACGAGCAGTACTTC. This codes for CASSQHPTSAGVDEQYF.

The chain carries TRBV6-6 and TRBJ1-2; tentative D call: TRBD1 (5 bases). CDR1 and CDR2 from the germline V gene are MNHNY and SVGAGI (reference sequence). V shed 4 bases and J shed 9 bases, with 9 bases lying between them. This CDR3 has 11 residues. CDR3 DNA sequence: TGTGCCAGCAGTTGGGAGGGGCGCTACACCTTC. The encoded protein is CASSWEGRYTF.

Only a few counts were recorded for this clone. The CDR3 spells CASSVSGGEVGEQFF. In DNA form, the CDR3 reads TGTGCCAGCAGCGTAAGTGGGGGCGAGGTAGGTGAGCAGTTCTTC. The chain carries TRBV9 and TRBJ2-1; TRBD1 is a possible D gene (6 bases). With 1 base removed from V and 9 bases from J, the gap between germline ends came to 17 bases. Germline loops: CDR1 SGDLS, CDR2 YYNGEE. This CDR3 comprises 15 residues.

In its sample, this clone was seen a few times. This rearrangement joins TRBV10-3 to TRBJ2-5; 10 bases are a match to TRBD1. Germline V lookup: CDR1 ENHRY, CDR2 SYGVKD. J lost 4 bases, V lost 4 bases, and 9 bases had no gene match. The CDR3 runs 16 residues. The CDR3 loop is CAISVPGQGFGETQYF. CDR3 nucleotide sequence: TGTGCCATCAGTGTCCCGGGACAGGGGTTCGGAGAGACCCAGTACTTC.

The chain joins TRBV14 to TRBJ2-3, with D possibly TRBD1 on 5 matching bases. The CDR3 is made up of 16 amino acids. Germline loops: CDR1 SGHDN, CDR2 FVKESK. V lost 4 bases, J lost 0 bases, and 14 bases lay in between. CDR3 amino acids: CASSRMGRSSTDTQYF. DNA of the CDR3: TGTGCCAGCAGCCGGATGGGGCGGTCAAGCACAGATACGCAGTATTTT.